The rows below give T cell receptor beta chains drawn from one sample of a study of blood T cell repertoires in COVID-19. Profiled with immunoSEQ multiplex PCR; TCRdb holds only in-frame clones, not every one. The profile shows 80,000 to 90,000 clones, 65% to 85% of them singletons. Sequencing input: peripheral blood. These receptors were collected from a man in his sixties or seventies with acute or convalescent COVID-19. Each CDR3 is given with its conserved first and last residue. Each record gives: J gene, V gene, D gene, clone size, CDR3 DNA, CDR3 protein. The D gene is left open where the match is weak. Clone sizes are given selectively: once, few, many, or a class where the clone is expanded.

>TRBJ2-7|TRBV7-9|TRBD1|few
TGTGCCAGCAGCCATAACCGGGACAGGGGCTACGAGCAGTACTTC
CASSHNRDRGYEQYF
>TRBJ1-1|TRBV9|TRBD1|-
TGTGCCAGCAGCGTACACACCCTTGACAGGGGCACTGAAGCTTTCTTT
CASSVHTLDRGTEAFF
>TRBJ2-3|TRBV7-2|TRBD2|-
TGTGCCAGCAGCTTAGTCGGGGGGGGCGCAGATACGCAGTATTTT
CASSLVGGGADTQYF
>TRBJ1-2|TRBV7-9|-|-
TGTGCCAGCAGCTTGGGGGAGGGCTATGGCTACACCTTC
CASSLGEGYGYTF
>TRBJ2-5|TRBV2|TRBD2|-
TGTGCCAGCAGTGGGGCTAGCGGGGGCGGGGAGACCCAGTACTTC
CASSGASGGGETQYF
>TRBJ2-2|TRBV7-9|-|-
TGTGCCAGCAGCTTAGCGGGGGCGCCAAACACCGGGGAGCTGTTTTTT
CASSLAGAPNTGELFF
>TRBJ2-1|TRBV19|-|-
TGTGCCAGTACTCCTTCCTTTAGCGTGAATGAGCAGTTCTTC
CASTPSFSVNEQFF
>TRBJ2-7|TRBV7-9|TRBD1|-
TGTGCCAGCAGCTTAAGTGGACAGGGGAACGCCTACGAGCAGTACTTC
CASSLSGQGNAYEQYF
>TRBJ2-7|TRBV12-3/TRBV12-4|-|-
TGTGCCAGCAGATCCGTGGAGTACGAGCAGTACTTC
CASRSVEYEQYF
>TRBJ2-2|TRBV3-1/TRBV3-2|-|-
TGTGCCAGCAGCCCAGGGCACACCGGGGAGCTGTTTTTT
CASSPGHTGELFF
>TRBJ1-2|TRBV2|-|-
TGTGCCAGCGTCCCAGGGGAGAATAACTATGGCTACACCTTC
CASVPGENNYGYTF
>TRBJ2-5|TRBV5-6|-|-
TGTGCCAGCAGCTTGGCCAGGACACACCAAGAGACCCAGTACTTC
CASSLARTHQETQYF
>TRBJ2-7|TRBV6-5|TRBD1|-
TGTGCCAGCAGGCGACAGGGATACTACGAGCAGTACTTC
CASRRQGYYEQYF
>TRBJ2-7|TRBV5-1|-|-
TGCGCCGGGAGAAACAAGGGTACCTACGAGCAGTACTTC
CAGRNKGTYEQYF
>TRBJ2-5|TRBV28|TRBD1|-
TGTGCCACCTTCGCGACAGGGGGGATAGAGACCCAGTACTTC
CATFATGGIETQYF
>TRBJ2-1|TRBV5-1|TRBD2|-
TGCGCCAGCGGATCCGGGACTAGCCTAAAGCCTGAGCAGTTCTTC
CASGSGTSLKPEQFF
>TRBJ2-5|TRBV6-1|-|-
TGTGCCAGCAGTGACCTGGGACACCAGTACCAAGAGACCCAGTACTTC
CASSDLGHQYQETQYF
>TRBJ1-6|TRBV11-2|-|-
TGTGCCAGCACCCTCGACGGACGGGGGAATTCACCCCTCCACTTT
CASTLDGRGNSPLHF
>TRBJ2-3|TRBV14|TRBD2|-
TGTGCCAGCAGCCGTCGACTAGCTCATCTCCTCACAGATACGCAGTATTTT
CASSRRLAHLLTDTQYF
>TRBJ1-5|TRBV28|-|-
TGTGCCAGCAGGGAGTTCAATCAGCCCCAGCATTTT
CASREFNQPQHF
>TRBJ1-3|TRBV7-9|-|few
TGTGCCAGCAGCGAGCGGAGGGGATGGTGGAAACACCATATATTT
CASSERRGWWKHHIF
>TRBJ1-4|TRBV7-2|-|-
TGTGCCAGCAGCTTAACAGGACAACCTAATGAAAAACTGTTTTTT
CASSLTGQPNEKLFF
>TRBJ1-6|TRBV5-4|TRBD1|-
TGTGCCAGCAGCTTGGTTTCAAGGGGGCTTAATTCACCCCTCCACTTT
CASSLVSRGLNSPLHF
>TRBJ2-5|TRBV15|-|-
TGTGCCACCAGCGGGAGGGGGGGACACCAAGAGACCCAGTACTTC
CATSGRGGHQETQYF
>TRBJ1-2|TRBV11-2|TRBD1|-
TGTGCCAGCAGCTTAAAGGGGGCGCTTCTTTATGGCTACACCTTC
CASSLKGALLYGYTF
>TRBJ2-2|TRBV5-1|-|few
TGCGCCAGCAGCGCGACCGGAGGGTTGGGTCCGACCGGGGAGCTGTTTTTT
CASSATGGLGPTGELFF
>TRBJ2-1|TRBV6-5|TRBD2|-
TGTGCCAGCAGTTCCCATGGGAGGGGCTCCTACAATGAGCAGTTCTTC
CASSSHGRGSYNEQFF
>TRBJ2-5|TRBV10-2|-|-
TGCGCCAGCAGTGAGTCTGGCACCCAAGAGACCCAGTACTTC
CASSESGTQETQYF
>TRBJ2-5|TRBV5-6|TRBD1|few
TGTGCCAGCAGCTTGGTGTCCGGACAGGGACAAGAGACCCAGTACTTC
CASSLVSGQGQETQYF
>TRBJ2-2|TRBV9|-|-
TGTGCCAGCAGCTACGGGGGGACAGGGAACACCGGGGAGCTGTTTTTT
CASSYGGTGNTGELFF
>TRBJ2-7|TRBV9|-|-
TGTGCCGCCCCAAGGAGGGGCGAGCAGTACTTC
CAAPRRGEQYF
>TRBJ2-3|TRBV13|-|-
TGTGCCAGCAGTTCCCTCCGGGAAAACACAGATACGCAGTATTTT
CASSSLRENTDTQYF
>TRBJ2-5|TRBV20-1|TRBD1|-
TGCAGTGCTCAGGGGGCGGAGACCCAGTACTTC
CSAQGAETQYF
>TRBJ1-6|TRBV3-1/TRBV3-2|-|-
TGTGCCAGCAGCCAAGATAACCAGTCACCCCTCCACTTT
CASSQDNQSPLHF
>TRBJ1-1|TRBV13|TRBD1|-
TGTGCCAGCAGCAGGCCGGGACAGGGGGCTGGGGTGACTGAAGCTTTCTTT
CASSRPGQGAGVTEAFF
>TRBJ2-7|TRBV11-2|TRBD1|-
TGTGCCAGCAGCTTGGGACAGGGCAACGAGCAGTACTTC
CASSLGQGNEQYF
>TRBJ1-3|TRBV5-1|TRBD1|-
TGCGCCAGCAGCTCCGGACAGGCTGGAAACACCATATATTTT
CASSSGQAGNTIYF
>TRBJ1-2|TRBV7-8|-|-
TGTGCCAGCAGCTTAGAGACAGTGGCTCGCGGCTACACCTTC
CASSLETVARGYTF
>TRBJ2-5|TRBV25-1|-|-
TGTGCCAGCAGTGAAGGTCGGGGAGTAAGGCAAGAGACCCAGTACTTC
CASSEGRGVRQETQYF
>TRBJ2-1|TRBV2|-|few
TGTGCCAGCAGTGGAGTTAGTGAGCAGTTCTTC
CASSGVSEQFF
>TRBJ2-7|TRBV7-2|TRBD1|-
TGTGCCAGCAGCCTAGGGGGACAGGGGGCTTACGAGCAGTACTTC
CASSLGGQGAYEQYF
>TRBJ1-2|TRBV4-2|-|-
TGTGCCAGCAGCCAAGGGACAAAGTCTGCATATGGCTACACCTTC
CASSQGTKSAYGYTF
>TRBJ1-3|TRBV10-3|-|once
TGTGCCACCGGAGGGAGGGGTAACACCATATATTTT
CATGGRGNTIYF
>TRBJ2-3|TRBV5-8|TRBD1|-
TGTGCCAGCAGCCTCCGGGACAGGGGGTCAGATACGCAGTATTTT
CASSLRDRGSDTQYF
>TRBJ1-1|TRBV27|TRBD1|-
TGTGCCAGCAGTCGGGGACAGGGATTGCCAGGTGAAGCTTTCTTT
CASSRGQGLPGEAFF
>TRBJ2-5|TRBV2|-|-
TGTGCCAGCAGTGTGTGGGGGAGGGAGACCCAGTACTTC
CASSVWGRETQYF
>TRBJ1-1|TRBV5-5|TRBD1|-
TGTGCCAGCTCCACTGCCGCAGGGGGATCCGTTCACACTGAAGCTTTCTTT
CASSTAAGGSVHTEAFF
>TRBJ1-3|TRBV7-6|TRBD1|once
TGTGCCAGCAGCTCCACGACAGGGACTTACTCTGGAAACACCATATATTTT
CASSSTTGTYSGNTIYF
>TRBJ2-5|TRBV7-6|-|-
TGTGCCAGCAGCAAGGAAGTGATAGCGGTTCAAGAGACCCAGTACTTC
CASSKEVIAVQETQYF
>TRBJ1-2|TRBV5-4|-|-
TGTGCCAGCAGCTTGGAAGGGAGGGGTAGCTCTGGCTACACCTTC
CASSLEGRGSSGYTF
>TRBJ2-5|TRBV6-4|TRBD2|once
TGTGCCAGCAGCGAAGCGGGGGAGCAAGAGACCCAGTACTTC
CASSEAGEQETQYF
>TRBJ1-4|TRBV5-5|-|once
TGTGCCAGCAGCCCCACTTCGAGGCGGGAAAAACTGTTTTTT
CASSPTSRREKLFF
>TRBJ2-5|TRBV29-1|TRBD2|-
TGCAGCGTTGAGCTAGCGGGGGATCCCCAAGAGACCCAGTACTTC
CSVELAGDPQETQYF
>TRBJ1-1|TRBV4-1|-|-
TGCGCCAGCAGCCAAGGGTCTGTATTTCTTGGCGGGCGCACTGAAGCTTTCTTT
CASSQGSVFLGGRTEAFF
>TRBJ1-1|TRBV5-1|TRBD1|-
TGCGCCAGCAGCTTGGTACAGGGGATTGAAGCTTTCTTT
CASSLVQGIEAFF
>TRBJ2-1|TRBV24-1|-|-
TGTGCCACCAGTGATGCCGCCGGGACCTACAATGAGCAGTTCTTC
CATSDAAGTYNEQFF
>TRBJ1-6|TRBV6-1|-|-
TGTGCCAGCAGTGAAAGGGGCAGGGGATTCAATTCACCCCTCCACTTT
CASSERGRGFNSPLHF
>TRBJ1-1|TRBV6-5|-|-
TGTGCCAGCACCCGCTCAGGGCGGATGAACACTGAAGCTTTCTTT
CASTRSGRMNTEAFF
>TRBJ2-2|TRBV3-1/TRBV3-2|TRBD2|once
TGTGCCAGCAGCCCTACTAGCGGGGGGAACACCGGGGAGCTGTTTTTT
CASSPTSGGNTGELFF
>TRBJ2-4|TRBV10-1|-|-
TGCGCCAGCAGTGAGTCCGGGACCAAAAACATTCAGTACTTC
CASSESGTKNIQYF